This T cell receptor beta chain was identified in a study of vaccination effects on CD4 cells after COVID-19. This clone was counted a single time. Its antigen is undetermined. This CDR3 spans 15 amino acids. The V end was cut by 5 bases, the J end by 0 bases, with 10 bases between. Looked up from germline, CDR1 is MGHRA and CDR2 is YSYEKL. Profiled with immunoSEQ multiplex PCR; TCRdb holds only in-frame clones, not every one. The table shows fewer than 75,000 clones, with around 80% occurring only once. Following culture for around 10 days, CD4+ T cells were isolated. Participants each got two BNT162b2 or mRNA-1273 vaccine doses.

The source of this sequence is a human donor who received a COVID-19 vaccine. The sequencing here drew on CD4+ T cells from PBMCs cultured without peptide, taken after COVID-19 vaccination. The chain is built from TRBV4-1 and TRBJ1-4; D not certain. CDR3 nucleotide sequence: TGCGCCAGCAGCTTAACACCCGCAACTAATGAAAAACTGTTTTTT. Translated: CASSLTPATNEKLFF.